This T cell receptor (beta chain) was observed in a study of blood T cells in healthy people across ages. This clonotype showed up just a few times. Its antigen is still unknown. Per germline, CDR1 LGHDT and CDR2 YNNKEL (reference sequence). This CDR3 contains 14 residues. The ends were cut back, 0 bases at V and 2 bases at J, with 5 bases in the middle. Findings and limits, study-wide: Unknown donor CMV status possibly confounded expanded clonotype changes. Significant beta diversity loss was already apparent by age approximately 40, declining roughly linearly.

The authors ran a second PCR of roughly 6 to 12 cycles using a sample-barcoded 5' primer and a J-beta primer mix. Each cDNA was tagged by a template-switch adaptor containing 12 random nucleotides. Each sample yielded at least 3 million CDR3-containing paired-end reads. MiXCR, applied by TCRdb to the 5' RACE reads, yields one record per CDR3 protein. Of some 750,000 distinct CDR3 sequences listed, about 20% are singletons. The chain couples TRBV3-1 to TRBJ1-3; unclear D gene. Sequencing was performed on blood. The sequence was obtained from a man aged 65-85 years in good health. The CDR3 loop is CASSQEGTGNTIYF. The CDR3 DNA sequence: TGTGCCAGCAGCCAAGAAGGAACTGGAAACACCATATATTTT.